Listed below are T cell receptor beta chains from one sample, sequenced in a study of T cell changes during pregnancy in multiple sclerosis. TCRdb's table, derived via immunoSEQ multiplex PCR, lists solely in-frame clones and lacks some. The sample lists roughly 71,000 clones, around 90% occurring once. This specimen was peripheral blood, taken in the first trimester of pregnancy. These receptors all stem from a female donor in good health, enrolled as a control in a pregnancy study. Each CDR3 is given without its conserved first and last residue. Part of the rows lack a size; the others show once, few, many or a class for expanded clones.

clone size	V gene	J gene	CDR3 protein
.	TRBV28	TRBJ2-7	ASGDSSYEQY
.	TRBV7-8	TRBJ1-2	ASSLGQGDGYT
.	TRBV5-1	TRBJ1-2	ASSFGQGSGYT
.	TRBV4-1	TRBJ2-5	ASSQDPIAGVRGETQY
.	TRBV2	TRBJ2-1	ASRSWGGASYNEQF
.	TRBV28	TRBJ1-2	ASSSTRGYGYT
.	TRBV7-9	TRBJ2-5	ASNLDREETQY
.	TRBV6-6	TRBJ1-4	ASSYSIAGGEKLF
once	TRBV6-5	TRBJ1-4	ASSGGSSGEKLF
few	TRBV11-2	TRBJ1-1	ASSDIQGFTEAF
once	TRBV4-1	TRBJ2-7	ASSVTGEVTYEQY
.	TRBV27	TRBJ2-1	ASIAANSYNEQF
.	TRBV6-1	TRBJ2-2	ASSEQGMNTGELF
.	TRBV5-1	TRBJ2-7	ASSYEGSGGTYEQY
once	TRBV4-1	TRBJ1-1	ASSRGQGGTEAF
.	TRBV6-5	TRBJ2-3	ASSPGSGSTDTQY
.	TRBV5-1	TRBJ2-7	ASSFSGRGSYEQY
.	TRBV5-1	TRBJ2-7	ASSPAGTSPKEQY
.	TRBV2	TRBJ2-1	ASSALAEQF
.	TRBV28	TRBJ1-3	ASSFGGSAGNTIY
.	TRBV6-1	TRBJ2-7	ASSDRASGSYEQY
once	TRBV18	TRBJ1-2	ASSPLSQDNYGYT
.	TRBV6-1	TRBJ1-2	ASSPEQLYGYT
.	TRBV6-4	TRBJ2-3	ASGLRETDTQY
.	TRBV27	TRBJ1-1	ASSSRYMNTEAF
.	TRBV13	TRBJ2-7	ASSPGTGTYEQY
once	TRBV29-1	TRBJ2-5	SVARPGGQETQY
.	TRBV11-2	TRBJ2-7	ASSLTPDSYEQY
.	TRBV28	TRBJ1-2	ASSLLQGEGYT
.	TRBV6-1	TRBJ2-7	ASSDSSGAPYEQY
.	TRBV5-4	TRBJ2-5	ASSGAGGTETQY
.	TRBV11-2	TRBJ2-1	ASSPEIAGGRDEQF
.	TRBV4-1	TRBJ2-5	ASSQVPLLETQY
.	TRBV19	TRBJ2-1	ASSTSGRGYNEQF
.	TRBV9	TRBJ2-7	ASALAGDTYEQY
once	TRBV29-1	TRBJ2-7	SVVDRGVSYEQY
.	TRBV5-6	TRBJ2-1	ASSLIGGGNQF
.	TRBV11-1	TRBJ1-1	ASSPDRDTEAF
.	TRBV9	TRBJ2-6	ASSPSGFSGANVLT
.	TRBV14	TRBJ2-5	ASSRGQGKTQY
once	TRBV5-6	TRBJ2-7	ASSPQLAGYEQY
few	TRBV6-1	TRBJ2-5	ASSEVAGGQETQY
.	TRBV5-1	TRBJ2-1	ASSPGSYNEQF